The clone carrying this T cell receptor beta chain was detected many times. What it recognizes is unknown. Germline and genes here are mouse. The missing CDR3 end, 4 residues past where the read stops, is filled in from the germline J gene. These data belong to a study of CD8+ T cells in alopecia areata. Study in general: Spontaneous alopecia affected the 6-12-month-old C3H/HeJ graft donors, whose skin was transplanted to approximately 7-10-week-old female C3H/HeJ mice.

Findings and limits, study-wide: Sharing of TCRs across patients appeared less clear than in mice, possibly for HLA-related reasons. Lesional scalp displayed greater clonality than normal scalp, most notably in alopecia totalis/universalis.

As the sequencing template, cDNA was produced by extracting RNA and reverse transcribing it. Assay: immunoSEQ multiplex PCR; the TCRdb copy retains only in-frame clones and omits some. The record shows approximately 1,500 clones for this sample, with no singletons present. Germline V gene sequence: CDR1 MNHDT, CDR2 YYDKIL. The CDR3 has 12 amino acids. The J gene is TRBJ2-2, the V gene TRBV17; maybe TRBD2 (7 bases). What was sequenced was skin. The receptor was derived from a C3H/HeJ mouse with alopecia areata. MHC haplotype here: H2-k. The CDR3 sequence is CATGGASGQLYF. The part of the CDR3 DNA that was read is TGTGCTACGGGGGGCGCGAGCGGG.